This TCR beta chain was observed in a study of T cell changes during pregnancy in multiple sclerosis. TCRdb keeps only in-frame clones here, not all; method: immunoSEQ multiplex PCR. This sample has under 55,000 clones; 90% to 95% occur once, and the top ten carry about 10%. Trimming removed 2 bases at V and 7 bases at J, with 8 bases between. Germline CDR1 and CDR2: SGHDN and FVKESK. The CDR3 has 12 amino acids. The genes are TRBV14 and TRBJ1-1, with D unclear. Sequences were derived from CD8+ T cells from peripheral blood mononuclear cells, sampled after pregnancy. The TCR comes from a female donor with multiple sclerosis, enrolled in a pregnancy study. The CDR3 sequence: CASSQWQVEAFF. CDR3 coding DNA: TGTGCCAGCAGCCAATGGCAGGTTGAAGCTTTCTTT.